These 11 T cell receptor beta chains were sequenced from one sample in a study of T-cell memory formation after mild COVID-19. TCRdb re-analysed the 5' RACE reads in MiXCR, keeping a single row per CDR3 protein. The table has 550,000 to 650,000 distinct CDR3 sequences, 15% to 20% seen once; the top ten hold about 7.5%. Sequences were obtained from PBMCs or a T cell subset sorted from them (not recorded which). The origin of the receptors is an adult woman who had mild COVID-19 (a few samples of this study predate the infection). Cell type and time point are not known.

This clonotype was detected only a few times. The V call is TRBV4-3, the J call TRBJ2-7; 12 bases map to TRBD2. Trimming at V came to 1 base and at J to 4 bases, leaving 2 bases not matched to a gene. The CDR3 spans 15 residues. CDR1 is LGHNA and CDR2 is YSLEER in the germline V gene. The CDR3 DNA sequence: TGCGCCAGCAGCCAAGCGACTAGCGGGAGTTACGAGCAGTACTTC. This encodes CASSQATSGSYEQYF.

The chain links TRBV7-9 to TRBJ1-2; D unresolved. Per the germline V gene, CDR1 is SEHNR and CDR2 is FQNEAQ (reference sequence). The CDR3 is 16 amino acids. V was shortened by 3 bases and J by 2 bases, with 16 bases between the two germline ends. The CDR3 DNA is TGTGCCAGCAGCTTTGTAGCTCTGAGCGTAAACTATGGCTACACCTTC. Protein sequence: CASSFVALSVNYGYTF.

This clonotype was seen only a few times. The CDR3 here is CASSLRDQGYEQYF. The CDR3, as DNA: TGTGCCAGCAGCCTCCGGGACCAGGGGTACGAGCAGTACTTC. This chain connects TRBV6-5 to TRBJ2-7; D possibly corresponds to TRBD1 (6 bases). V was clipped by 6 bases and J by 4 bases, with 16 bases between them. The germline V gene encodes CDR1 MNHEY and CDR2 SVGAGI. The CDR3 has 14 residues.

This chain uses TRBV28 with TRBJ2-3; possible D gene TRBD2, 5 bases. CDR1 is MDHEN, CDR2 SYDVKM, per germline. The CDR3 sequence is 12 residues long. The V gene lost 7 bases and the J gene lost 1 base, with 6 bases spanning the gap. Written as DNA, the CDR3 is TGTGCCAGCAACGGGGGCACAGATACGCAGTATTTT. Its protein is CASNGGTDTQYF.

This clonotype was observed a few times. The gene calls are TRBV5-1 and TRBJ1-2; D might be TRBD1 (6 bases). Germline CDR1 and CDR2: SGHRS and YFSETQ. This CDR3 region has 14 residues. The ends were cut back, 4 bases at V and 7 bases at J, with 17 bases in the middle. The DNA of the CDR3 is TGCGCCAGCAGCGGACAGAGTCCGGGGCTTGGCTACACCTTC. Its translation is CASSGQSPGLGYTF. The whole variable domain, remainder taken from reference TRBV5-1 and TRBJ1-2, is KAGVTQTPRYLIKTRGQQVTLSCSPISGHRSVSWYQQTPGQGLQFLFEYFSETQRNKGNFPGRFSGRQFSNSRSEMNVSTLELGDSALYLCASSGQSPGLGYTFGSGTRLTVV.

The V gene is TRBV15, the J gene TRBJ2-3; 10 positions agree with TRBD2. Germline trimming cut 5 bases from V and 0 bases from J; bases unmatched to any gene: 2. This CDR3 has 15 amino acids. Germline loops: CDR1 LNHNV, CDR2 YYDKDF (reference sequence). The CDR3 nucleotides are TGTGCCACCAGCGTTAGCGGGGGGAGCACAGATACGCAGTATTTT. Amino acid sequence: CATSVSGGSTDTQYF.

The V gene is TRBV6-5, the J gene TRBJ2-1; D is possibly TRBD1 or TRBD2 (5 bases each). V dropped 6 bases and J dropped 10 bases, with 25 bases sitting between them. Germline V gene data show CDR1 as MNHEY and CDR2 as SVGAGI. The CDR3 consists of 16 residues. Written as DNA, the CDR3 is TGTGCCAGCAGGGGCTTGAGGGGTCCCAATTTCAGGGAGCAGTTCTTC. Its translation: CASRGLRGPNFREQFF.

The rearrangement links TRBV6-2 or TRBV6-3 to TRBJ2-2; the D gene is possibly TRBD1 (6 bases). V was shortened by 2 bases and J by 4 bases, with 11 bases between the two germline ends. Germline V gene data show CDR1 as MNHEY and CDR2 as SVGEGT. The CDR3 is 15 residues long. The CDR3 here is CASSYEGESTGELFF. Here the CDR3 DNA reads TGTGCCAGCAGTTACGAGGGGGAGAGCACCGGGGAGCTGTTTTTT.

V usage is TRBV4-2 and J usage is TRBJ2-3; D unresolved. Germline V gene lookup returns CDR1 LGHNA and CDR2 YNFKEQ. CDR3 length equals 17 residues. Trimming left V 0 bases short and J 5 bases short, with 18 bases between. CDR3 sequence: CASSQESPTPRVDTQYF. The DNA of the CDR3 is TGTGCCAGCAGCCAAGAGTCCCCGACTCCCCGGGTAGATACGCAGTATTTT.

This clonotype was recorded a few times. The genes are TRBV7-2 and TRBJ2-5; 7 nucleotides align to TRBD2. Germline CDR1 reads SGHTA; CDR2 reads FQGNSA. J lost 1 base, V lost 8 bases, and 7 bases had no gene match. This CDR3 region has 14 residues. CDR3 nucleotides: TGTGCCAGCGGGGGGAGGGGATTCCAAGAGACCCAGTACTTC. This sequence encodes CASGGRGFQETQYF.

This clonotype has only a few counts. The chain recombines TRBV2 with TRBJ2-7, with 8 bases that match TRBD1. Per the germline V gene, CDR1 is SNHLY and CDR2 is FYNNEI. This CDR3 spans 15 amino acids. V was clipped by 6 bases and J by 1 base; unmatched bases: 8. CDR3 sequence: CASRDRTGRSYEQYF. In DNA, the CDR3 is TGTGCCAGCAGGGACCGGACAGGGAGGTCCTACGAGCAGTACTTC.